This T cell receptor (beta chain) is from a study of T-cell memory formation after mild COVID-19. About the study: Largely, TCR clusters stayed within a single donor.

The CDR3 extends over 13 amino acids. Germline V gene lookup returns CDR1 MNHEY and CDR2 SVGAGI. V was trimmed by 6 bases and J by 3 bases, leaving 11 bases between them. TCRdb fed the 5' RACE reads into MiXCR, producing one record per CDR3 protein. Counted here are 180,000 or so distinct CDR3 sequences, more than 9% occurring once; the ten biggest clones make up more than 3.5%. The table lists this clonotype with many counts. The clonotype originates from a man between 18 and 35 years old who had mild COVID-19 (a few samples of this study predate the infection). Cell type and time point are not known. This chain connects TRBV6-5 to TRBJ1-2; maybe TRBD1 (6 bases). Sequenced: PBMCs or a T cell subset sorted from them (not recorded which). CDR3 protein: CASSKGQYYGYTF. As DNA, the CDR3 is TGTGCCAGCAGCAAAGGACAGTACTATGGCTACACCTTC.